These T cell receptor beta chains were read from a single sample in a study of radiation and T cells in renal cell carcinoma. Some clones are missing from TCRdb's copy, which holds only in-frame ones; the method was immunoSEQ multiplex PCR. Here the sample spans fewer than 10,000 clones, less than 70% being singletons. The sequenced sample was tumor tissue, obtained from a patient whose treatment was nephrectomy without radiotherapy. The receptors here all came from a man in his fifties or sixties with renal cell carcinoma. Each CDR3 is given with its conserved first and last residue. A D gene is named only where the DNA matches it firmly. Expanded clones get a size class; other rows say once, few or many, or leave the size out.

v_call,d_call,clone_size,j_call,cdr3_nt,cdr3_aa
TRBV29-1,-,-,TRBJ1-1,TGCAGCTCCTCAGAGGGAACGAACACTGAAGCTTTCTTT,CSSSEGTNTEAFF
TRBV6-5,TRBD1,-,TRBJ1-1,TGTGCCAGCAGTTCCCCGGACAGGGGGTCTGAAGCTTTCTTT,CASSSPDRGSEAFF
TRBV5-4,-,-,TRBJ2-2,TGTGCCAGCAGCTTGGGGGGGCGTACCGGGGAGCTGTTTTTT,CASSLGGRTGELFF
TRBV6-1,-,-,TRBJ1-2,TGTGCCAGCAGTGACGGGACCCCTAAGCCTAGGACCTTC,CASSDGTPKPRTF
TRBV21-1,-,-,TRBJ2-7,TGTGCCAGCAGAGCCCCACACCAGTACGAGCAGTACTTC,CASRAPHQYEQYF
TRBV7-2,-,-,TRBJ1-2,TGTGCCAGCAGCCTAGAGAGTGTGAGTGGCTACACCTTC,CASSLESVSGYTF
TRBV30,-,few,TRBJ1-1,TGTGCCTGGAGTACGACGGGGACTGAAGCTTTCTTT,CAWSTTGTEAFF
TRBV2,-,-,TRBJ2-5,TGTGCCAGCAGTGTTGGGGGTGAACAAGAGACCCAGTACTTC,CASSVGGEQETQYF
TRBV6-5,-,few,TRBJ1-1,TGTGCCAGCAGCCCCACAGGGAGTGGAACTGAAGCTTTCTTT,CASSPTGSGTEAFF
TRBV18,-,-,TRBJ2-5,TGTGCCAGCTCACCAGGGGAGACCCAGTACTTC,CASSPGETQYF
TRBV9,-,-,TRBJ2-7,TGTGCCAGCAGCGTAGACAGCTCCTACGAGCAGTACTTC,CASSVDSSYEQYF
TRBV6-1,TRBD2,-,TRBJ2-2,TGTGCCAGCAGTGACGGACTAGCGGGATCCGGGGAGCTGTTTTTT,CASSDGLAGSGELFF
TRBV7-2,-,few,TRBJ1-6,TGTGCCAGCAGCCCGACCCCGGACACTAATTCACCCCTCCACTTT,CASSPTPDTNSPLHF
TRBV7-2,-,few,TRBJ1-3,TGTGCCAGCAGCTCCCTGGGCAGCTCTGGAAACACCATATATTTT,CASSSLGSSGNTIYF
TRBV7-2,TRBD2,-,TRBJ2-2,TGTGCCAGCAGCTTAGTCCGGGGGGACACCGGGGAGCTGTTTTTT,CASSLVRGDTGELFF
TRBV7-9,-,-,TRBJ1-1,TGTGCCAGCAGCCCCGCGGGACGAATTGAAGCTTTCTTT,CASSPAGRIEAFF
TRBV7-9,-,-,TRBJ2-5,TGTGCCAGCAGCTCCGGGAACCAAGAGACCCAGTACTTC,CASSSGNQETQYF
TRBV6-1,-,few,TRBJ2-7,TGTGCCAGCAGTGAACTAGGTTACGAGCAGTACTTC,CASSELGYEQYF
TRBV4-1,-,-,TRBJ2-6,TGCGCCAGCAGCCAGCAGCTTACTGGGGCCAACGTCCTGACTTTC,CASSQQLTGANVLTF
TRBV9,-,-,TRBJ2-5,TGTGCCAGCAGCAGAGGAACAGCGAACCAAGAGACCCAGTACTTC,CASSRGTANQETQYF
TRBV16,-,-,TRBJ1-2,TGTGCCAGCAGCCCGTCAGATTCGGGGGGAATCGGCTACACCTTC,CASSPSDSGGIGYTF
TRBV18,-,medium-sized,TRBJ1-5,TGTGCCAGCTCACCCCTCGGTAGCAATCAGCCCCAGCATTTT,CASSPLGSNQPQHF
TRBV28,TRBD1,-,TRBJ2-1,TGTGCCAGCAGTGGATGGGGACAGGGGTTTTCCTACAATGAGCAGTTCTTC,CASSGWGQGFSYNEQFF
TRBV11-2,TRBD1,-,TRBJ2-1,TGTGCCAGCAGCGGGACAGGGGGCGGGTACAATGAGCAGTTCTTC,CASSGTGGGYNEQFF
TRBV11-2,TRBD1,-,TRBJ1-4,TGTGCCAGCAGCTTATCGGGACAGGGCCAAAAACTGTTTTTT,CASSLSGQGQKLFF
TRBV19,-,medium-sized,TRBJ2-7,TGTGCCAGTAGTCGTACAGTTTCCTACGAGCAGTACTTC,CASSRTVSYEQYF
TRBV30,-,-,TRBJ2-1,TGTGCCTGGAGTGTATCACTGGTCAATGAGCAGTTCTTC,CAWSVSLVNEQFF
TRBV28,TRBD1,-,TRBJ1-2,TGTGCCAACCGGGACAGGGAGACATATGGCTACACCTTC,CANRDRETYGYTF
TRBV9,TRBD1,-,TRBJ1-2,TGTGCCAGCAGCGCGACAGGGGTCGGCTACACCTTC,CASSATGVGYTF
TRBV30,TRBD2,-,TRBJ2-2,TGTGCCCGGCGGGGGGCACGAGGGAACACCGGGGAGCTGTTTTTT,CARRGARGNTGELFF
TRBV9,-,-,TRBJ1-2,TGTGCCAGCAGCGTCTACGGGGGCAGAAACTATGGCTACACCTTC,CASSVYGGRNYGYTF
TRBV2,-,few,TRBJ2-5,TGTGCCAGCCCGATGGGGGGTAGAGAGACCCAGTACTTC,CASPMGGRETQYF
TRBV28,-,few,TRBJ2-7,TGTGCCAGCAGTCGCGGATACGAGCAGTACTTC,CASSRGYEQYF
TRBV4-3,-,-,TRBJ2-6,TGCGCCAGCAGCCAAGATTTTGGCACTGGGGCCAACGTCCTGACTTTC,CASSQDFGTGANVLTF
TRBV6-5,-,-,TRBJ2-3,TGTGCCAGCAGTTATCGGCTAGCTGGCACAGATACGCAGTATTTT,CASSYRLAGTDTQYF
TRBV4-3,-,-,TRBJ1-1,TGCGCCAGCAGCCTACAGGGAGCCACTGAAGCTTTCTTT,CASSLQGATEAFF
TRBV7-9,-,-,TRBJ2-2,TGTGCCAGCAGAGGCGGGGAGCTGTTTTTT,CASRGGELFF
TRBV7-2,-,few,TRBJ1-4,TGTGCCAGCAGTCCTTTCACGGGTATCGGGATTGAAAAACTGTTTTTT,CASSPFTGIGIEKLFF
TRBV29-1,-,few,TRBJ1-1,TGCAGCGTTGGAAGACTGAACACTGAAGCTTTCTTT,CSVGRLNTEAFF
TRBV11-3,TRBD2,-,TRBJ2-1,TGTGCCAGCAGCCCAACTAGCGGGGGGGCTAATGAGCAGTTCTTC,CASSPTSGGANEQFF
TRBV4-1,-,medium-sized,TRBJ2-2,TGCGCCAGCAGCCAAGATGGGGGGAGGCGCACCGGGGAGCTGTTTTTT,CASSQDGGRRTGELFF
TRBV27,-,-,TRBJ2-2,TGTGCCAGCAGCTTGAACACCGGGGAGCTGTTTTTT,CASSLNTGELFF
TRBV10-1,TRBD2,-,TRBJ2-3,TGCGCCAGCAGCGGGGGACTAGCGGGGGGGCGGCATCCCACAGATACGCAGTATTTT,CASSGGLAGGRHPTDTQYF
TRBV27,-,-,TRBJ1-3,TGTGCCAGCAGTAAAGAGGCGGGAAACACCATATATTTT,CASSKEAGNTIYF
TRBV19,-,few,TRBJ2-5,TGTGCCAGTAGTATTTCAGGAGAGACCCAGTACTTC,CASSISGETQYF
TRBV13,TRBD2,once,TRBJ2-1,TGTGCCAGCAGCTTAGTCGCTAGCGGGAGGGCCCATGAGCAGTTCTTC,CASSLVASGRAHEQFF
TRBV2,-,-,TRBJ1-6,TGTGCCAGCCAGGACCTCGGAAATTCACCCCTCCACTTT,CASQDLGNSPLHF
TRBV6-6,-,-,TRBJ1-1,TGTGCCAGCAGTCCCCGGGGGCTCACTGAAGCTTTCTTT,CASSPRGLTEAFF
TRBV5-4,TRBD2,-,TRBJ2-1,TGTGCCAGCAGCTTGGCTAGCGGGGGAGCCGCCTCCTACAATGAGCAGTTCTTC,CASSLASGGAASYNEQFF
TRBV5-1,-,once,TRBJ2-2,TGCGCCAGCAGCTTGGAATCAGGGGTCACCGGGGAGCTGTTTTTT,CASSLESGVTGELFF
TRBV7-8,-,-,TRBJ1-2,TGTGCCAGCAGCCGTCAGAGACAGATGAGTTATGGCTACACCTTC,CASSRQRQMSYGYTF
TRBV5-8,TRBD1,-,TRBJ2-5,TGTGCCAGCAGCGATGGAACGACAGGGCAGGAGACCCAGTACTTC,CASSDGTTGQETQYF
TRBV12-5,-,-,TRBJ1-2,TGTGCTAGTGGTTTGGTATCGGCAGGGAGCGCCCCGAACTATGGCTACACCTTC,CASGLVSAGSAPNYGYTF